The sequence of this TCR beta chain was determined in a study of T cells of healthy individuals (dated by TCRdb to 2017 to 2018). The germline V gene (reference sequence) yields MNHNY for CDR1 and SVGAGI for CDR2. Deletion took 10 bases off V and 5 bases off J, with a span of 17 bases between the germline ends. The CDR3 spans 13 residues, from the cysteine through the phenylalanine. The read is trimmed to its CDR3 DNA, 39 bases read in frame from base 1. This clonotype was found once. Its binding antigen is unknown. Per-base qualities were not stored, and no clone one base away is much larger. One read alone is a weak basis. The protocol used for the library was 5' RACE. The sequencing machine was an Illumina MiSeq. TCRdb trimmed public reads at Q25 via fastp, called clones via MiXCR and kept in-frame beta chains. Each CDR3 protein gets just one entry, which takes the most common genes and DNA from the rows behind it. For this sample the table gives approximately 52,000 distinct CDR3 sequences, of which 14% to 15% were detected only once. The ten largest clones add up to 15% to 20% of the sample.

The chain couples TRBV6-6 to TRBJ2-5; possibly the D gene is TRBD1, per 5 matching bases. The clonotype was recovered from a human donor in good health. The nucleotides read TGTGCCACCCAGGGATCTCCTAGGGAGACCCAGTACTTC. Its translation is CATQGSPRETQYF.